The next 20 T cell receptor beta chains were all read from a single sample in a study of blood T cell repertoires in COVID-19 (TCRdb year 2020). The method was the immunoSEQ multiplex PCR assay. The table was pulled from immuneACCESS by TCRdb, which kept in-frame rearrangements only. Such tables lose some clones; where checked, under half of the loss comes from unresolved V genes, and the rest has no known cause. Present in this sample are roughly 150,000 clones, around 84% of which were seen just once. The ten largest clones represent roughly 19% of the sample. Sequenced material: peripheral blood. The receptors stem from a woman aged 80 or over with acute or convalescent COVID-19.

The rearrangement links TRBV7-8 to TRBJ1-2, with 10 bases aligning to TRBD1. This CDR3 is built from 15 residues. The ends lost 2 bases at V and 7 bases at J; junction bases unmatched: 7. Looked up from germline, CDR1 is SGHVS and CDR2 is FQNEAQ. DNA of the CDR3: TGTGCCAGCAGCTTATTGGACAGGGGGAAGGGTGGCTACACCTTC. Translating it yields CASSLLDRGKGGYTF. The full variable domain, with the rest looked up from reference TRBV7-8 and TRBJ1-2, is GAGVSQSPRYKVAKRGQDVALRCDPISGHVSLFWYQQALGQGPEFLTYFQNEAQLDKSGLPSDRFFAERPEGSVSTLKIQRTQQEDSAVYLCASSLLDRGKGGYTFGSGTRLTVV.

V is TRBV15 and J is TRBJ2-1; unclear D gene. The V gene lost 1 base and the J gene lost 6 bases, with 7 bases spanning the gap. Germline V CDR1 and CDR2: LNHNV, YYDKDF (reference sequence). CDR3 length: 13 residues. This CDR3 reads CATSRVLVNEQFF. CDR3 nucleotides: TGTGCCACCAGCAGAGTACTCGTCAATGAGCAGTTCTTC.

The V gene is TRBV9, the J gene TRBJ2-7; 12 bases fit TRBD2. The CDR3 is 15 amino acids. Germline V lookup: CDR1 SGDLS, CDR2 YYNGEE. The ends lost 0 bases at V and 3 bases at J; junction bases unmatched: 1. Here the CDR3 DNA reads TGTGCCAGCAGCGTAGGGACTAGCGGGGACTACGAGCAGTACTTC. It codes for CASSVGTSGDYEQYF.

The CDR3 protein is CASSPKTGSSGNTIYF. The CDR3 bases are TGTGCCAGCTCACCGAAGACAGGGAGCTCTGGAAACACCATATATTTT. The J gene is TRBJ1-3, the V gene TRBV18; 7 bases fit TRBD1. V was clipped by 3 bases and J by 0 bases; unmatched bases: 5. CDR1 and CDR2 from the germline V gene are KGHSH and LQKENI. The CDR3 is 16 residues long.

The chain recombines TRBV11-2 with TRBJ1-5; D unresolved. This CDR3 spans 14 amino acids. The V and J ends lost 0 bases and 9 bases respectively, with 12 bases between them. Germline V CDR1 and CDR2: SGHAT, FQNNGV. CDR3 nucleotides: TGTGCCAGCAGCTTAGACCCGGGATCGGGGCCCCAGCATTTT. Translating it yields CASSLDPGSGPQHF.

The V gene is TRBV27, the J gene TRBJ1-2; 8 bases map to TRBD1. Trimming cost V 5 bases and J 6 bases; bases outside gene matches: 8. Looked up from germline, CDR1 is MNHEY and CDR2 is SMNVEV (reference sequence). The CDR3 runs to 14 residues. CDR3: CASSPRGHFHGYTF. The CDR3 bases are TGTGCCAGCAGTCCCAGGGGGCATTTTCATGGCTACACCTTC.

This clone occurred a few times. This same CDR3 is encoded by further DNA sequences in the sample. This chain connects TRBV3-1 (or the pseudogene TRBV3-2) to TRBJ1-1; D not resolved. The ends were cut back, 1 base at V and 8 bases at J, with 5 bases in the middle. Germline V gene lookup returns CDR1 LGHDT and CDR2 YNNKEL (reference sequence). The CDR3 spans 11 residues. The CDR3 bases are TGTGCCAGCAGCCAAGGGGCCGAAGCTTTCTTT. It specifies CASSQGAEAFF.

The chain employs TRBV15 and TRBJ2-5, with 7 bases that match TRBD2. The CDR3 covers 16 residues. Trimming removed 3 bases from V and 5 bases from J; junction bases left unmatched: 12. Per the germline V gene, CDR1 is LNHNV and CDR2 is YYDKDF (reference sequence). The CDR3 nucleotides are TGTGCCACCAGCAGTACGCTGAGCGGGGTGCGGGAGACCCAGTACTTC. Its protein is CATSSTLSGVRETQYF.

V gene TRBV6-6 combines with J gene TRBJ1-1, with 7 bases fitting TRBD1. CDR1 and CDR2 from the germline V gene are MNHNY and SVGAGI (reference sequence). J lost 0 bases, V lost 8 bases, and 9 bases had no gene match. There are 15 residues in the CDR3. This chain's CDR3 is CASGGRGRMNTEAFF. The CDR3 bases are TGTGCCAGCGGAGGAAGGGGGCGCATGAACACTGAAGCTTTCTTT.

In its sample, this clone was seen a few times. The chain uses TRBV3-1 (or the pseudogene TRBV3-2) and TRBJ1-1; TRBD1 aligns across 7 bases. Losses at the gene ends were 4 bases for V and 1 base for J; bases not matched to a gene: 3. Germline CDR1 and CDR2: LGHDT and YNNKEL (reference sequence). This CDR3 contains 14 residues. CDR3 region: CASSPTGRNTEAFF. For the CDR3, the DNA is TGTGCCAGCAGCCCGACAGGGCGGAACACTGAAGCTTTCTTT.

The rearrangement links TRBV2 to TRBJ1-5; D might be TRBD1 (5 bases). The CDR3 contains 16 residues. Looked up from germline, CDR1 is SNHLY and CDR2 is FYNNEI. V was trimmed by 0 bases and J by 1 base, leaving 10 bases between them. DNA of the CDR3: TGTGCCAGCAGTGAAGCGCGCGGGGCGAGCAATCAGCCCCAGCATTTT. Its translation is CASSEARGASNQPQHF.

J is TRBJ1-1 and V is TRBV14; possibly TRBD1 for D (5 bases). Between the trimmed V and J ends, which lost 6 bases and 1 base, there was a span of 15 bases. This CDR3 has 15 amino acids. The germline CDR1 and CDR2 sequences are SGHDN and FVKESK. The CDR3 DNA reads as TGTGCCAGCAGACTCACTATGGGGGGGAACACTGAAGCTTTCTTT. Translating gives CASRLTMGGNTEAFF.

The chain has TRBV5-1 and TRBJ2-1; TRBD2 agrees at 16 bases. After removal of 5 bases from V and 0 bases from J, the junction contained 8 bases not matched to a gene. There are 19 residues in the CDR3. The germline CDR1 and CDR2 sequences are SGHRS and YFSETQ. In DNA, the CDR3 is TGCGCCAGCAGTTCGGGACTAGCGGGGGGGCCAAGCTCCTACAATGAGCAGTTCTTC. It encodes CASSSGLAGGPSSYNEQFF.

J is TRBJ2-7 and V is TRBV2; D possibly corresponds to TRBD2 (5 bases). The V end was cut by 8 bases, the J end by 5 bases, with 13 bases between. The CDR3 is made up of 12 amino acids. Germline CDR1 SNHLY, CDR2 FYNNEI. CDR3 sequence: CASYWKRDEQYF. For the CDR3, the DNA is TGTGCCAGCTACTGGAAGAGGGACGAGCAGTACTTC.

V and J are TRBV7-5 and TRBJ1-5; the D call in the table, TRBD1, was not verified against the DNA. TRBV7-5 is recorded as a pseudogene. CDR3 length: 16 residues. The DNA of the CDR3 is TGTGCCAGAAGCCGCCGGGACAGACATCTTGTACAGCCCCAGCATTTT. Amino acids: CARSRRDRHLVQPQHF.

The chain is built from TRBV7-2 and TRBJ2-5; TRBD2 matches 9 bases. CDR3 length equals 16 residues. The ends lost 1 base at V and 7 bases at J; junction bases unmatched: 10. Germline V gene sequence: CDR1 SGHTA, CDR2 FQGNSA. The CDR3 DNA reads TGTGCCAGCAGCTTAGTAGCGGGGGCCTCTGGGGGGACCCAGTACTTC. This codes for CASSLVAGASGGTQYF.

This chain links TRBV29-1 with TRBJ1-1; D remains unclear. The CDR3 totals 12 residues. CDR1 and CDR2 from the germline V gene are SQVTM and ANQGSEA. The V and J ends lost 5 bases and 5 bases respectively, with 12 bases between them. The CDR3 DNA sequence: TGCAGCGTTCTTGCTCAGGTAACTGAAGCTTTCTTT. This gives the protein CSVLAQVTEAFF.

This clone was seen more than once but under ten times. The rearrangement joins TRBV5-6 to TRBJ1-5, with 8 positions matching TRBD1. CDR3 length: 16 residues. Germline CDR1 reads SGHDT; CDR2 reads YYEEEE. V was clipped by 0 bases and J by 0 bases; unmatched bases: 2. CDR3 coding DNA: TGTGCCAGCAGCTTGGCAGGGACAGGTAGCAATCAGCCCCAGCATTTT. This translates into CASSLAGTGSNQPQHF.

This rearrangement joins TRBV6-6 to TRBJ2-7, with D perhaps matching TRBD1 (5 bases). The CDR3 extends over 14 amino acids. Trimming left V 6 bases short and J 3 bases short, with 15 bases between. Germline CDR1 and CDR2: MNHNY and SVGAGI (reference sequence). The DNA for the CDR3 is TGTGCCAGCAGGGAAGGGTCCCAGGGCTACGAGCAGTACTTC. Translation: CASREGSQGYEQYF.

The gene calls are TRBV10-1 and TRBJ2-7, with TRBD2 matching 7 bases. Germline CDR1 and CDR2: WNHNN and SYGVQD (reference sequence). The CDR3 is made up of 14 amino acids. J gave up 2 bases and V 4 bases, and 5 bases lay outside the gene matches. CDR3 sequence (DNA): TGCGCCAGCAGTGTTTCTAGCGGCACCTACGAGCAGTACTTC. Its protein is CASSVSSGTYEQYF.